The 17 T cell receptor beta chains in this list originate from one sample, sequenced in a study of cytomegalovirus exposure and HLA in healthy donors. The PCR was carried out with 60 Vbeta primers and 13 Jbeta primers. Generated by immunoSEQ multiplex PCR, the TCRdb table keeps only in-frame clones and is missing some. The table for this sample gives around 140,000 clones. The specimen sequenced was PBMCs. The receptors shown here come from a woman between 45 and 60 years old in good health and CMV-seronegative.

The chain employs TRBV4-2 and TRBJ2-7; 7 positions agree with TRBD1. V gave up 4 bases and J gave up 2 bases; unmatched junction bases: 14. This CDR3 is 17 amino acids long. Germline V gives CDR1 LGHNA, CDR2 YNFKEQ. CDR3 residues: CASSPHRDSDFAYEQYF. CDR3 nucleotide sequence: TGTGCCAGCAGCCCCCATCGGGACAGCGATTTCGCCTACGAGCAGTACTTC.

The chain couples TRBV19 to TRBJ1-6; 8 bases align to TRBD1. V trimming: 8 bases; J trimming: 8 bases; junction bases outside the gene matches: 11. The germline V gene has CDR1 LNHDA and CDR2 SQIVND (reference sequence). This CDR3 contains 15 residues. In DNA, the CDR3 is TGTGCCAGTCTGAAGTCCGAGACAGGGGATTCACCCCTCCACTTT. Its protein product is CASLKSETGDSPLHF.

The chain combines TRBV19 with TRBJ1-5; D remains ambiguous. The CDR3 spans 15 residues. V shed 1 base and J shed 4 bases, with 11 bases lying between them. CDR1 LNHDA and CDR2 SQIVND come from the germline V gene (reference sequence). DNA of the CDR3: TGTGCCAGTAGTATAGGGGCCAGGAGGAATCAGCCCCAGCATTTT. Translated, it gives CASSIGARRNQPQHF.

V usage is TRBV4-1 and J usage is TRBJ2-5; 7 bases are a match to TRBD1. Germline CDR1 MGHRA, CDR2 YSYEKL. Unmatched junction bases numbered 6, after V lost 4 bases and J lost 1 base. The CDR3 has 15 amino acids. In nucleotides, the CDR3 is TGCGCCAGCAGCCCTGGGGACAGATCCCAAGAGACCCAGTACTTC. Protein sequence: CASSPGDRSQETQYF.

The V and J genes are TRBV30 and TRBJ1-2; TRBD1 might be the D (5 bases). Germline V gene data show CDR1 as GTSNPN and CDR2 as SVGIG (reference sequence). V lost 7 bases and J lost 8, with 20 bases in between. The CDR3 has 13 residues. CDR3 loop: CASTGGEGSGYTF. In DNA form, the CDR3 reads TGTGCCTCGACCGGGGGTGAAGGTTCGGGCTACACCTTC.

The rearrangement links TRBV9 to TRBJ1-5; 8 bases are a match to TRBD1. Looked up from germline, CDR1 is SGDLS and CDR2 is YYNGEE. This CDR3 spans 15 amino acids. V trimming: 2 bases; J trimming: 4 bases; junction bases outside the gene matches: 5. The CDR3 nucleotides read TGTGCCAGCAGCGTTGGACAGGGTCTGAATCAGCCCCAGCATTTT. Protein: CASSVGQGLNQPQHF.

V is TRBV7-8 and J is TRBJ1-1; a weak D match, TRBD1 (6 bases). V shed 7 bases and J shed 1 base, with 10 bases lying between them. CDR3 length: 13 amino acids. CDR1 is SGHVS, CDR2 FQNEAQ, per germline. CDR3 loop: CASTLGGNTEAFF. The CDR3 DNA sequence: TGTGCCAGCACCCTAGGGGGGAACACTGAAGCTTTCTTT.

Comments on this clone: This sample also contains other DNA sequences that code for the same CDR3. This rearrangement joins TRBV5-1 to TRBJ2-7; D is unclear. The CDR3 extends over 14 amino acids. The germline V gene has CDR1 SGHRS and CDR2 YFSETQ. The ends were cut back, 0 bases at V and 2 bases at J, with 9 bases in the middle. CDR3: CASSLGGNAYEQYF. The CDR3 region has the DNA TGCGCCAGCAGCTTGGGCGGCAACGCCTACGAGCAGTACTTC.

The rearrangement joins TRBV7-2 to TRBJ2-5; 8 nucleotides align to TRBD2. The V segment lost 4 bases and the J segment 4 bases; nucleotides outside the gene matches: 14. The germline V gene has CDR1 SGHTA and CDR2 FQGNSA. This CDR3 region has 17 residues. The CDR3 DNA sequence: TGTGCCAGCAGCTCCCCTCTAGCGGGTCTGGTGAGAGAGACCCAGTACTTC. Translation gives CASSSPLAGLVRETQYF.

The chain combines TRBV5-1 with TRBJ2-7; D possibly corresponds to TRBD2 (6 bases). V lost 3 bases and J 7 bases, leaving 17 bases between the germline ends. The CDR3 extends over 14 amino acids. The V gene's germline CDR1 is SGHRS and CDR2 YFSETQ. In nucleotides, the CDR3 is TGCGCCAGCAGCTCAGCCGGGACTCGCGAAGAGCAGTACTTC. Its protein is CASSSAGTREEQYF.

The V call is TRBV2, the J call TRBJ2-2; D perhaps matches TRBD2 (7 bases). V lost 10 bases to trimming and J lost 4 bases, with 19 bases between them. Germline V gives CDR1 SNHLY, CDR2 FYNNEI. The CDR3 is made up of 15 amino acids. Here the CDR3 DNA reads TGTGCCACCCTCATCCGGGGGGCGGGCACCGGGGAGCTGTTTTTT. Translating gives CATLIRGAGTGELFF.

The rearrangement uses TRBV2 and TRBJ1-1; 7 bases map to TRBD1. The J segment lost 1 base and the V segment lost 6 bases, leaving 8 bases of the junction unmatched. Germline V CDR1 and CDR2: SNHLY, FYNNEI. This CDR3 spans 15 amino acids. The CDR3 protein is CASRTDRVSNTEAFF. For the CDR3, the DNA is TGTGCCAGCAGGACAGACAGGGTCTCGAACACTGAAGCTTTCTTT.

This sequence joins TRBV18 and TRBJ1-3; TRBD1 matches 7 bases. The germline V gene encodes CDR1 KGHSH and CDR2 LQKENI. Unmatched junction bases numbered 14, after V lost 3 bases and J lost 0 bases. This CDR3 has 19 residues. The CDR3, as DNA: TGTGCCAGCTCACCCCTAGAACAGGGGAAGCTCGACTCTGGAAACACCATATATTTT. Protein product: CASSPLEQGKLDSGNTIYF.

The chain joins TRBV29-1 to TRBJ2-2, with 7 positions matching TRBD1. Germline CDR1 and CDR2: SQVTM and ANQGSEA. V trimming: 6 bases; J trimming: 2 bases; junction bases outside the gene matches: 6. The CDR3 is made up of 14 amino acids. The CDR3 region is CSVVRDSNTGELFF. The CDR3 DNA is TGCAGCGTGGTACGGGACAGTAACACCGGGGAGCTGTTTTTT.

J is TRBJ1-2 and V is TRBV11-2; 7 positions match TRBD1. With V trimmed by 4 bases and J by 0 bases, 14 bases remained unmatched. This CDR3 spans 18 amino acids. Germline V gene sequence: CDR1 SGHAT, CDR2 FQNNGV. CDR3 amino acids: CASSSPTGKASPNYGYTF. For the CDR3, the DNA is TGTGCCAGCAGCTCGCCGACAGGGAAAGCAAGCCCTAACTATGGCTACACCTTC.

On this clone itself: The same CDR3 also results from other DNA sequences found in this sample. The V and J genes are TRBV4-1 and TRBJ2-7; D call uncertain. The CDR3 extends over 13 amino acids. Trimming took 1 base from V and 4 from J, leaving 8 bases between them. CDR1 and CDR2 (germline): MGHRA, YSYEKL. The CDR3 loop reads CASSQGLRYEQYF. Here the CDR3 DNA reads TGCGCCAGCAGCCAAGGCCTGAGGTACGAGCAGTACTTC.

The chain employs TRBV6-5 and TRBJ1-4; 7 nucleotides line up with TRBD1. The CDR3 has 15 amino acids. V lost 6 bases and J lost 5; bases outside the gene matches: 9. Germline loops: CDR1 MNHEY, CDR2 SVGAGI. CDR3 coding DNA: TGTGCCAGCAGCCCCCGGGACAGCGCGAATGAAAAACTGTTTTTT. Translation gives CASSPRDSANEKLFF.